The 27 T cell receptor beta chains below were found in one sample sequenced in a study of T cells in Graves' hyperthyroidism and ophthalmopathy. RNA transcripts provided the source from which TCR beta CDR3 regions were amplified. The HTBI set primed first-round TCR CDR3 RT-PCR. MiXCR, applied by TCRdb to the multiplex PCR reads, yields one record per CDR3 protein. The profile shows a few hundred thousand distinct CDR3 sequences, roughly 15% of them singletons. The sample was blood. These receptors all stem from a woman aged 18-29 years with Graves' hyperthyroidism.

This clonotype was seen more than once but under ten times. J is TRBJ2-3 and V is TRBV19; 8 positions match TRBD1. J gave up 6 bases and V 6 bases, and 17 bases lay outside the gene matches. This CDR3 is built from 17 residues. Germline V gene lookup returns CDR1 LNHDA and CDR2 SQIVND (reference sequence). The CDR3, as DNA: TGTGCCAGTAGAGCTCCGTTCCACCAGGGGGCAGGGGATACGCAGTATTTT. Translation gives CASRAPFHQGAGDTQYF.

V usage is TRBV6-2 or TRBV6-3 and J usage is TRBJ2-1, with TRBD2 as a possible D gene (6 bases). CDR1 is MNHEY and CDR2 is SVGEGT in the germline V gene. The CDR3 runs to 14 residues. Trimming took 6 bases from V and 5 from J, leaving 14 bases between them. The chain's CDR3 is CASSRSGHHNEQFF. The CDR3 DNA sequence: TGTGCCAGCAGCCGTAGCGGACACCACAATGAGCAGTTCTTC.

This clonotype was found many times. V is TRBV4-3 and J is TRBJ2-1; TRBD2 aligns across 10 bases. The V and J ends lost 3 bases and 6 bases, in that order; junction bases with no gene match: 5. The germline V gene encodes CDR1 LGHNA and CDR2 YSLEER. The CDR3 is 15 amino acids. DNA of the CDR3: TGCGCCAGCAGCCACCGGGGACTAGCGAGCAATGAGCAGTTCTTC. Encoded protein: CASSHRGLASNEQFF.

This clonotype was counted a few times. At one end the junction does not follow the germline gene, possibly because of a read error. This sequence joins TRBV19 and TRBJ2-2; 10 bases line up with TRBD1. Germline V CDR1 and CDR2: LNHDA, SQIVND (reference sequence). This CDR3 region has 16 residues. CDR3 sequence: CASTIRDRGSTGEPFF. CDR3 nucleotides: TGTGCCAGTACCATCAGGGACAGGGGTTCGACCGGGGAGCCGTTTTTT.

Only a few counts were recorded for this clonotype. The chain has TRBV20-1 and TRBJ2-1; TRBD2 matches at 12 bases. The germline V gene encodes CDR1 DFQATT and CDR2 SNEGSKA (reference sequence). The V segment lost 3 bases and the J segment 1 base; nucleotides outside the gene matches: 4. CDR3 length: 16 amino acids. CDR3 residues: CSARYGTSGSYNEQFF. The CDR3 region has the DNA TGCAGTGCTAGGTATGGGACTAGCGGGTCCTACAATGAGCAGTTCTTC.

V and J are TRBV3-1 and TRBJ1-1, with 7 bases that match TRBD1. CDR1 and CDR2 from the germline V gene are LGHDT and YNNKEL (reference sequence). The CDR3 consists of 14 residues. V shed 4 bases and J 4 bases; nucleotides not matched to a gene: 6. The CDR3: CASSLNHRGTEAFF. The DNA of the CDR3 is TGTGCCAGCAGCCTGAACCACAGGGGCACTGAAGCTTTCTTT.

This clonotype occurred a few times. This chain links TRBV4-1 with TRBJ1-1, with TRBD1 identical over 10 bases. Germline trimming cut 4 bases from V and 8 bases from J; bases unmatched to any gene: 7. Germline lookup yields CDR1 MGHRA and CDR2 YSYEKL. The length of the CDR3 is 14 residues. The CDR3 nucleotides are TGCGCCAGCAGCCCCCCCGGGACAGGGGAAGAAGCTTTCTTT. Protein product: CASSPPGTGEEAFF.

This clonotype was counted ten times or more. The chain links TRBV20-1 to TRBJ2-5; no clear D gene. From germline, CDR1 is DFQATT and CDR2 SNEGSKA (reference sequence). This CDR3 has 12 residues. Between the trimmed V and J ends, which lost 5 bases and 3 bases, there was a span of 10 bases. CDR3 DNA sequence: TGCAGTGCTCCTAAGTGGGAAGAGACCCAGTACTTC. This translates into CSAPKWEETQYF.

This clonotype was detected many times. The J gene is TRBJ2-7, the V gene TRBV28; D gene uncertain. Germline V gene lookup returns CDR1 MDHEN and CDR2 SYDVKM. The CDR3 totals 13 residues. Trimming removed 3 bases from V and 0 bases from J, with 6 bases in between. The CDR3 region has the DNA TGTGCCAGCAGTTTCGGCAACTCCTACGAGCAGTACTTC. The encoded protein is CASSFGNSYEQYF.

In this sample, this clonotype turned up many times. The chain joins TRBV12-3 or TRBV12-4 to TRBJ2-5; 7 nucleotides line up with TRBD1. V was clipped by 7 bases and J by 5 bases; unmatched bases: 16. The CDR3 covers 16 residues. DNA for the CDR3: TGTGCCAGCACCGCCCCCCTTACCAGGGGGTGGGAGACCCAGTACTTC. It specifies CASTAPLTRGWETQYF.

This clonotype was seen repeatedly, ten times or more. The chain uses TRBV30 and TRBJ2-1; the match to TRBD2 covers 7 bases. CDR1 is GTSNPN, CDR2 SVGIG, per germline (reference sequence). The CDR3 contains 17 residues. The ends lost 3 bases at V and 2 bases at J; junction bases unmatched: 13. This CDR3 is CAWRIRHRGVTYNEQFF. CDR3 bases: TGTGCCTGGAGGATTCGCCATCGGGGGGTAACCTACAATGAGCAGTTCTTC.

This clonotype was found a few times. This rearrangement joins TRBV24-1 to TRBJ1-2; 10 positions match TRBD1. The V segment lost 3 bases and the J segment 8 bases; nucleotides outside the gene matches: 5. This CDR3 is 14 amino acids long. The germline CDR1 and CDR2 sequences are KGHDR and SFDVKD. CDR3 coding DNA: TGTGCCACCAGTGATGCAGACAGGGGGCTGGGCTACACCTTC. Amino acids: CATSDADRGLGYTF.

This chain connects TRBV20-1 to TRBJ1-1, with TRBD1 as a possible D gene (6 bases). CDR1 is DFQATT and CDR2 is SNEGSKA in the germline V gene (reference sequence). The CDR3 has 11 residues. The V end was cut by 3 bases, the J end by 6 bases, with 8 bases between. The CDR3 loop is CSARRGAEAFF. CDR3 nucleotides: TGCAGTGCTAGGAGGGGGGCTGAAGCTTTCTTT.

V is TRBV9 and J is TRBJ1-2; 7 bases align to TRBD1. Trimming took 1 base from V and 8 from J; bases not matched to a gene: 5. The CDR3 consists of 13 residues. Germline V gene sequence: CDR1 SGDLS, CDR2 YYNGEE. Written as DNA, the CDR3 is TGTGCCAGCAGCGTACGGACAGGTTGGGGCTACACCTTC. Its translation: CASSVRTGWGYTF.

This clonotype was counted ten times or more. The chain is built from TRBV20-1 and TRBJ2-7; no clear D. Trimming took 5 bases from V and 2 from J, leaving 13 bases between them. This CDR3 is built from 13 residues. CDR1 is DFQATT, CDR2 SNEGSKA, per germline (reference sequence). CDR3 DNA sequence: TGCAGTGCTGAAGTCTTCGCCGCCTACGAGCAGTACTTC. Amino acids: CSAEVFAAYEQYF.

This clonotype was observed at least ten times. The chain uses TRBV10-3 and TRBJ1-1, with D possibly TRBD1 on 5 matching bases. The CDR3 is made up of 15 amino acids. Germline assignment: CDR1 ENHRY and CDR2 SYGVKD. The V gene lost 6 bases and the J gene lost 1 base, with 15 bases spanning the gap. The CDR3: CAISSQDRGNTEAFF. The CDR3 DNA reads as TGTGCCATCAGCTCACAGGACCGAGGGAACACTGAAGCTTTCTTT.

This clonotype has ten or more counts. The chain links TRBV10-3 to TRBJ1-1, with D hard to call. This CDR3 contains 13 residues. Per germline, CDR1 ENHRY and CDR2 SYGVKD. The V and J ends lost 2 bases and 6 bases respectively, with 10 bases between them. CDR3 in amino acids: CAISETREAEAFF. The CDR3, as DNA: TGTGCCATCAGTGAGACTCGGGAGGCTGAAGCTTTCTTT.

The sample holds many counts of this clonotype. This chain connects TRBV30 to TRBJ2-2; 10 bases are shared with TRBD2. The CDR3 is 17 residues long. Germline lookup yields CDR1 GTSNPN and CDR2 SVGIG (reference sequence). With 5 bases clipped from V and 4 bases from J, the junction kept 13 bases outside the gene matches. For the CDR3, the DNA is TGTGCCTGGGAACCGGGACTAGCGAAAGGGGGCACCGGGGAGCTGTTTTTT. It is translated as CAWEPGLAKGGTGELFF.

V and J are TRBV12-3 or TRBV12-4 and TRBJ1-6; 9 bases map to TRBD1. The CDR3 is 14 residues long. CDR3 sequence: CGGSQTGGNSPLHF. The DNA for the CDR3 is TGTGGCGGCAGTCAAACAGGGGGCAATTCACCCCTCCACTTT.

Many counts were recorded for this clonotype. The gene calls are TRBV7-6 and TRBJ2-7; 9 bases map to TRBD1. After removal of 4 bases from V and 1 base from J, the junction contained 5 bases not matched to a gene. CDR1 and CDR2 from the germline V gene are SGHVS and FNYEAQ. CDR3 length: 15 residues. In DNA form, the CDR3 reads TGTGCCAGCAGCTCGACCGGGACAGGGTCCTACGAGCAGTACTTC. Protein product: CASSSTGTGSYEQYF.

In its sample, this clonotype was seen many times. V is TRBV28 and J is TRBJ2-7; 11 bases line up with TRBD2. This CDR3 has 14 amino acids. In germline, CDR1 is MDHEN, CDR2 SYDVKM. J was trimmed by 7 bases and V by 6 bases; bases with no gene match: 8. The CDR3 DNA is TGTGCCAGCAGCCCAACTAGCGGGAGAATTGAGCAGTACTTC. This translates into CASSPTSGRIEQYF.

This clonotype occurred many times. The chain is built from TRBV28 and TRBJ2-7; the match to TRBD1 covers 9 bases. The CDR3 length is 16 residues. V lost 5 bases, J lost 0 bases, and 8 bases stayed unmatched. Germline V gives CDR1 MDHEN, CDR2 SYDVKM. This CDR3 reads CASSPRTGESSYEQYF. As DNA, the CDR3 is TGTGCCAGCAGTCCAAGGACAGGGGAAAGCTCCTACGAGCAGTACTTC.

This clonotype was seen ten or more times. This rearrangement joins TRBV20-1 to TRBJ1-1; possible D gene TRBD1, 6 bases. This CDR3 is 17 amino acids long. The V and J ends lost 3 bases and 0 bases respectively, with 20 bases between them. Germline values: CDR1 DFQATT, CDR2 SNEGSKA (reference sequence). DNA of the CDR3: TGCAGTGCTAGTGGGGGCGGCGTCTTTGCCATGAACACTGAAGCTTTCTTT. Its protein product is CSASGGGVFAMNTEAFF.

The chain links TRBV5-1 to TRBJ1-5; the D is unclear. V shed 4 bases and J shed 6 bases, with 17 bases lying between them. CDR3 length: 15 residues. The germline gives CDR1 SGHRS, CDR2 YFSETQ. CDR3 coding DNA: TGCGCCAGCAGCCTTGGAGGCAGCCGTTCTCAGCCCCAGCATTTT. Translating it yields CASSLGGSRSQPQHF.

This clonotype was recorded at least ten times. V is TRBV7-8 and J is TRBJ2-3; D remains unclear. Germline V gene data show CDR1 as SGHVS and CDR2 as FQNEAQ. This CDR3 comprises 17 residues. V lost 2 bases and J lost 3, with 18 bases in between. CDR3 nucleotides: TGTGCCAGCAGCTTATTGAAAAGGACCCCAGGAACAGATACGCAGTATTTT. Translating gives CASSLLKRTPGTDTQYF.

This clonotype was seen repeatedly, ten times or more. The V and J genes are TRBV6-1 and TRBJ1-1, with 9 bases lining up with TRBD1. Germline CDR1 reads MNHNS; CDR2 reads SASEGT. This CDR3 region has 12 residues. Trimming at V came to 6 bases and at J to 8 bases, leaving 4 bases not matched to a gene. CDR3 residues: CASSGQGREAFF. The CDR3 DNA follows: TGTGCCAGCAGCGGACAGGGGCGGGAAGCTTTCTTT.

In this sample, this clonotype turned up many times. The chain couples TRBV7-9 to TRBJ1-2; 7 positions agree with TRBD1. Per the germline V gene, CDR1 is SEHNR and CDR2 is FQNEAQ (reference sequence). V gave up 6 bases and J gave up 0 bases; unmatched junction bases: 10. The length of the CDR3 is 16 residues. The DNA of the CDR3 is TGTGCCAGCAGTTCACTCCGGGACAGAGCTAACTATGGCTACACCTTC. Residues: CASSSLRDRANYGYTF.